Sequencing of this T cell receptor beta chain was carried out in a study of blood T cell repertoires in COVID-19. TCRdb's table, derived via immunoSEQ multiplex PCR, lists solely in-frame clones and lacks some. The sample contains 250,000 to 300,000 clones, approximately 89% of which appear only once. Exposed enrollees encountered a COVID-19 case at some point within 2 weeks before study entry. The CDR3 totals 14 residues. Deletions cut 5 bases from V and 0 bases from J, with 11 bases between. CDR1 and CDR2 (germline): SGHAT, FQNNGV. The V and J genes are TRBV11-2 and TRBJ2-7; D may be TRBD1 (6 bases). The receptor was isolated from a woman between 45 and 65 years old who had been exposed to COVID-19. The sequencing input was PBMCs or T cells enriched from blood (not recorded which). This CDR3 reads CASSLTGLSYEQYF. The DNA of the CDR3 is TGTGCCAGCAGCCTGACAGGACTCTCCTACGAGCAGTACTTC.